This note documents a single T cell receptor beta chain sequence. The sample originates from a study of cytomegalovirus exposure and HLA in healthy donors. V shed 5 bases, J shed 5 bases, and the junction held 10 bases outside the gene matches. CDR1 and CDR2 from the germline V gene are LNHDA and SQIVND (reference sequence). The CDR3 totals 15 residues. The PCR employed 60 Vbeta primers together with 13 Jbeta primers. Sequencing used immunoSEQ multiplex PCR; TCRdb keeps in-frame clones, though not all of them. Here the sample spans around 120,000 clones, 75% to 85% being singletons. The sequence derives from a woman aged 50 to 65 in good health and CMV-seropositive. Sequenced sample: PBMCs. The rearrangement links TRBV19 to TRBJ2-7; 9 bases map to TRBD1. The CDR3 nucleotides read TGTGCCAGTAGTGACCGGGGACAGGGTAAACACGAGCAGTACTTC. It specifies CASSDRGQGKHEQYF.